Given below is one TCR beta chain in context. Its specificity is not known. This entry belongs to a study of graft-versus-host responses after intestinal transplantation. Study as a whole: Every transplant recipient was induced with anti-thymocyte globulin, then maintained on tacrolimus and steroids for about three years. Study-wide findings and caveats: Recipient marrow harbored GvH clones, some of which surfaced first in ileum or blood.

Between the trimmed V and J ends, which lost 2 bases and 1 base, there was a span of 11 bases. From germline, CDR1 is SGHNT and CDR2 YYREEE (reference sequence). This CDR3 has 15 amino acids. TCRdb keeps only in-frame clones here, not all; method: immunoSEQ multiplex PCR. The profile shows 100,000 to 120,000 clones, roughly 93% of them singletons. The sequence came from a human donor who received an intestinal transplant. The source material was unstimulated CD8+ T cells sorted from spleen or lymph node cells, sampled before intestinal transplant. This chain uses TRBV5-4 with TRBJ2-3, with D unresolved. The CDR3 loop is CASSFGASRTDTQYF. In DNA, the CDR3 is TGTGCCAGCAGCTTTGGAGCGTCGCGCACAGATACGCAGTATTTT.